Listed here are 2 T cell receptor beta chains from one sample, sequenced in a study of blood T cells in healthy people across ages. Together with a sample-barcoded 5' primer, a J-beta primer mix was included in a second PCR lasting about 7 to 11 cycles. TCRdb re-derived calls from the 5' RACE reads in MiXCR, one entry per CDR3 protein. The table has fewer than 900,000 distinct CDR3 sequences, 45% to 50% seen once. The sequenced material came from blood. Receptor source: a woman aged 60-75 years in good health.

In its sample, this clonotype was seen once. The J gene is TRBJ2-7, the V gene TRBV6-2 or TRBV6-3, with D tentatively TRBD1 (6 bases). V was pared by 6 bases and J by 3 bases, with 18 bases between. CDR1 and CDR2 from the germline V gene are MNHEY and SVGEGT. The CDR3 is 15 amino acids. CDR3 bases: TGTGCCAGCAGGGAAGAAGGGGGACCTGTCTACGAGCAGTACTTC. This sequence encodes CASREEGGPVYEQYF.

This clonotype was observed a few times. The CDR3: CASSAGLAGYEQFF. CDR3 DNA: TGTGCCAGCAGCGCCGGACTAGCGGGATATGAGCAGTTCTTC. J is TRBJ2-1 and V is TRBV7-2; TRBD2 matches 12 bases. Germline CDR1 is SGHTA and CDR2 is FQGNSA. The CDR3 spans 14 residues. Germline trimming cut 5 bases from V and 8 bases from J; bases unmatched to any gene: 4. The variable domain in full, with the rest retrieved from reference TRBV7-2 and TRBJ2-1, is GAGVSQSPSNKVTEKGKDVELRCDPISGHTALYWYRQSLGQGLEFLIYFQGNSAPDKSGLPSDRFSAERTGGSVSTLTIQRTQQEDSAVYLCASSAGLAGYEQFFGPGTRLTVL.